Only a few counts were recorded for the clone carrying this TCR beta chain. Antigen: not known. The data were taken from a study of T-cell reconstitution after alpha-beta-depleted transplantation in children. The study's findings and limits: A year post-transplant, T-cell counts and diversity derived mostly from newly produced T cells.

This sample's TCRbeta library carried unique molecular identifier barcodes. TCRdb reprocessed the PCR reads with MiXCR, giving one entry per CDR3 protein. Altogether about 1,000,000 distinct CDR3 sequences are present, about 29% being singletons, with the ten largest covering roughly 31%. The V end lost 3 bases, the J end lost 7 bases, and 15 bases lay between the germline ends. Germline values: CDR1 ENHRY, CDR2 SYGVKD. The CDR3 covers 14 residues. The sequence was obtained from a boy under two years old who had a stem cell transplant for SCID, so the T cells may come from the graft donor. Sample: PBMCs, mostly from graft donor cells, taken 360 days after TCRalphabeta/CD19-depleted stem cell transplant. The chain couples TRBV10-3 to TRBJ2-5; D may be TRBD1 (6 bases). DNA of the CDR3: TGTGCCATCAGTGACCAGGGGAGAGGGTGGACCCAGTACTTC. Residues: CAISDQGRGWTQYF.